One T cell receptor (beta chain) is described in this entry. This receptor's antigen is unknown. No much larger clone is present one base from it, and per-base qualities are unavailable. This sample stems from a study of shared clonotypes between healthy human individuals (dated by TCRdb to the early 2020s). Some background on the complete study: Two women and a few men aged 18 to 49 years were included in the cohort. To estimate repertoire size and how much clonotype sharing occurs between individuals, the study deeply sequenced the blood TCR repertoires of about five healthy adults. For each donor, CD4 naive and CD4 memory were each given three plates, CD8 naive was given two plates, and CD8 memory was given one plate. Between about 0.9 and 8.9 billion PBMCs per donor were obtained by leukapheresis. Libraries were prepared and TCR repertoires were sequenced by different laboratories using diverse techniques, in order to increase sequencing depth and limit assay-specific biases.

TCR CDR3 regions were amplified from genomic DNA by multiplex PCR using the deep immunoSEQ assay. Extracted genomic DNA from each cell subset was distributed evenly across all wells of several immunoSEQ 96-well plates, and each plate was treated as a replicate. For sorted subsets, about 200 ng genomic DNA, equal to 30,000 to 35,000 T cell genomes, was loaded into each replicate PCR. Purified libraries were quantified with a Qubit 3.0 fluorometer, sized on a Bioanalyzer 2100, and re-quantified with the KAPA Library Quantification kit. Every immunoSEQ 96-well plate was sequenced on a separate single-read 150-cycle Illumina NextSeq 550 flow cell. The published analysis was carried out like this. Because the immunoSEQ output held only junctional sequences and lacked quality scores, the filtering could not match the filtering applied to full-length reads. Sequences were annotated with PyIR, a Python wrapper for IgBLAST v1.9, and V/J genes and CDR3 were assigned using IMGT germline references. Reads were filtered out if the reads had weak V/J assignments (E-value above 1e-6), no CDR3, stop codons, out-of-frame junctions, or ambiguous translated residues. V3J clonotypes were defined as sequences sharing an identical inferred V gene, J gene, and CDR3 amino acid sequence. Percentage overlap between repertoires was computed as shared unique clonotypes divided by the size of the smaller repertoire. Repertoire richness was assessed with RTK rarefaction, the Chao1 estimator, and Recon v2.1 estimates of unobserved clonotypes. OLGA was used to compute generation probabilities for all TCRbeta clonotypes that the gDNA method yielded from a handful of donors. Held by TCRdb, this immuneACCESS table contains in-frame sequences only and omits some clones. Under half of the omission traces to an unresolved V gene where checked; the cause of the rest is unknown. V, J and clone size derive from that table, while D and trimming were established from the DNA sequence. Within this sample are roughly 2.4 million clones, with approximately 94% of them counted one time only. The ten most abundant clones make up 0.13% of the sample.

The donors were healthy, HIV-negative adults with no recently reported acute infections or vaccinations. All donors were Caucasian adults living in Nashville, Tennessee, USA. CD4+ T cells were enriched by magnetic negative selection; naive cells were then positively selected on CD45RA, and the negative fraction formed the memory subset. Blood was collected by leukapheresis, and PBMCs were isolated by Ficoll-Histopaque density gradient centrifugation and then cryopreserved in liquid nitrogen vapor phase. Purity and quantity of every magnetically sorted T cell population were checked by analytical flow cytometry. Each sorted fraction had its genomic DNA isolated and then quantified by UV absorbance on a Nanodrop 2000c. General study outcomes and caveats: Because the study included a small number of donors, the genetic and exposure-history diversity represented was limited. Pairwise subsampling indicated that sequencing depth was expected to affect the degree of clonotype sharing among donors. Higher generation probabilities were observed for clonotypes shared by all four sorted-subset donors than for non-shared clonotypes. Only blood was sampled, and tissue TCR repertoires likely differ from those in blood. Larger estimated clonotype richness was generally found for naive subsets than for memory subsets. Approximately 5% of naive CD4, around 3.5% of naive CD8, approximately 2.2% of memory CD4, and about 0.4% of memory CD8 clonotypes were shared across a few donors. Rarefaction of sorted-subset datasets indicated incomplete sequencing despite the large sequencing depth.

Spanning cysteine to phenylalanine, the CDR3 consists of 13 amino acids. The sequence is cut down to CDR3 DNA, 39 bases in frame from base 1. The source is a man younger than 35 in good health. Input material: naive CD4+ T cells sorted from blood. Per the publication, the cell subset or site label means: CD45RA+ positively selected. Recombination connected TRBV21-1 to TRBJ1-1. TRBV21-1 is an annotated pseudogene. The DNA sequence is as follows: TGTGCCAGCAGCACGGAGTCGAACACTGAAGCTTTCTTT. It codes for CASSTESNTEAFF.